This TCR beta chain is drawn from a study of regulatory T cells in long-lasting Graves disease. Study results and caveats: Newly diagnosed disease favored TRBV20-1 and TRBJ2-1 over persistent disease.

The time point denotes: persistent/refractory GD, antithyroid drugs over 5 years with positive TRAb. PBMCs provided the RNA from which the TCR library was made. The CDR3 extends over 16 amino acids. CDR1 is MNHEY, CDR2 SVGEGT, per germline. V lost 0 bases and J lost 7; bases outside the gene matches: 8. To make TCR beta libraries, researchers used iRepertoire HTBI primers and Arm-PCR of CDR3 regions. TCRdb reanalysed the multiplex PCR reads using MiXCR and keeps one entry per CDR3 protein. The sample gives 700,000 or so distinct CDR3 sequences, 30% of which show up once; roughly 40% is in the top ten. Remarks on this clonotype: The antigen is not known.

The chain is built from TRBV6-2 or TRBV6-3 and TRBJ1-4; the match to TRBD1 covers 7 bases. The sample consisted of peripheral blood mononuclear cells (PBMCs), taken when the disease was refractory, from a patient treated with antithyroid drugs. The TCR comes from a female donor with Graves disease. The CDR3 sequence: CASSYSLTGAAEKLFF. The CDR3 coding sequence is TGTGCCAGCAGTTACTCTTTAACAGGGGCGGCTGAAAAACTGTTTTTT.